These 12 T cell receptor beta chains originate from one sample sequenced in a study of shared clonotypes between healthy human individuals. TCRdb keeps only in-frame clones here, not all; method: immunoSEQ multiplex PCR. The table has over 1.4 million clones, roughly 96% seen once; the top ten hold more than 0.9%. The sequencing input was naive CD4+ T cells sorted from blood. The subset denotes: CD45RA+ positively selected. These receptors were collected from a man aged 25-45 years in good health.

DNA of the CDR3: TGTGCCATCACCGCAACCGCGACCGGGACTAGCCGCGAAAAACAGTTCTTC. It translates to CAITATATGTSREKQFF. This chain links TRBV10-3 with TRBJ2-1, with TRBD2 identical over 9 bases. Germline V lookup: CDR1 ENHRY, CDR2 SYGVKD. The V gene end was trimmed by 7 bases and the J gene end by 13 bases; junction bases not matched to a gene: 23. The CDR3 covers 17 residues.

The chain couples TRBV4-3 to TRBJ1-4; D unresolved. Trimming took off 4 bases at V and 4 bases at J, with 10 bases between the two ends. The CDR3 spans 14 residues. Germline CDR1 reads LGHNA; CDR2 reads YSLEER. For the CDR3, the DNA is TGCGCCAGCAGCCCCGGGCCCGGTAATGAAAAACTGTTTTTT. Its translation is CASSPGPGNEKLFF.

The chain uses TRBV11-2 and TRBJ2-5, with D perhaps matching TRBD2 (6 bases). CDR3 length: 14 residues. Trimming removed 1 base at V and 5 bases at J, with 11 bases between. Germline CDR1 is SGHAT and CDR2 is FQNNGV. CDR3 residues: CASSLAGVFETQYF. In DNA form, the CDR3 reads TGTGCCAGCAGCTTAGCGGGAGTATTTGAGACCCAGTACTTC. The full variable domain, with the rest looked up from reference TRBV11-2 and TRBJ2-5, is EAGVAQSPRYKIIEKRQSVAFWCNPISGHATLYWYQQILGQGPKLLIQFQNNGVVDDSQLPKDRFSAERLKGVDSTLKIQPAKLEDSAVYLCASSLAGVFETQYFGPGTRLLVL.

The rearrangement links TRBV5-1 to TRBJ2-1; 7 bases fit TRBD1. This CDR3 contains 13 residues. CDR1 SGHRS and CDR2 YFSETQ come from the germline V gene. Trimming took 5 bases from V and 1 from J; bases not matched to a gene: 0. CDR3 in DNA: TGCGCCAGCAGACAGGGGTCCTACAATGAGCAGTTCTTC. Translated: CASRQGSYNEQFF.

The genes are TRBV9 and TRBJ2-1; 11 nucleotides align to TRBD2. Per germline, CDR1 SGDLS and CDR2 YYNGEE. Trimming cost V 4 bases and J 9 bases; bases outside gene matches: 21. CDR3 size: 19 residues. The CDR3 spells CASSSRQVGLAGGGGEQFF. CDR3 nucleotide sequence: TGTGCCAGCAGCTCACGACAGGTTGGACTAGCGGGTGGGGGTGGTGAGCAGTTCTTC.

The DNA of the CDR3 is TGTGCCAGCAGTTTACGGGGATCGTGGGAAAAACTGTTTTTT. Its translation is CASSLRGSWEKLFF. The chain carries TRBV27 and TRBJ1-4; unclear D gene. V was trimmed by 2 bases and J by 8 bases, leaving 12 bases between them. Germline V lookup: CDR1 MNHEY, CDR2 SMNVEV (reference sequence). The CDR3 length is 14 residues.

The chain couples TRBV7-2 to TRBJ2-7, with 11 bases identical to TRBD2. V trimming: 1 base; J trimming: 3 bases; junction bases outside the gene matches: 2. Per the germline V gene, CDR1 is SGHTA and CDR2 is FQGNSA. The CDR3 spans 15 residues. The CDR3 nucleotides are TGTGCCAGCAGCTTAGTTACTAGCGGGAGCTACGAGCAGTACTTC. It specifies CASSLVTSGSYEQYF.

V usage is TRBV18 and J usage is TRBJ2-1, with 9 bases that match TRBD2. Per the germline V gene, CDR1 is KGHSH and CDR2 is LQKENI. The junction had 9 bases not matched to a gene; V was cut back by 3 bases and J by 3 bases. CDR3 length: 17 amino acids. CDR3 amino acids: CASSPSFLAGRYNEQFF. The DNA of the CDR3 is TGTGCCAGCTCACCCTCCTTTCTAGCGGGACGCTACAATGAGCAGTTCTTC.

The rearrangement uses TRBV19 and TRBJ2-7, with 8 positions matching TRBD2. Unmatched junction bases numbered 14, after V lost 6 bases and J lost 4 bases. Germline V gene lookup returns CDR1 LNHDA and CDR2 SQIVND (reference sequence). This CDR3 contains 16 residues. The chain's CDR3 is CASSPPGSGRFYEQYF. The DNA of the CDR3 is TGTGCCAGTAGCCCCCCGGGGAGCGGGAGATTTTACGAGCAGTACTTC.

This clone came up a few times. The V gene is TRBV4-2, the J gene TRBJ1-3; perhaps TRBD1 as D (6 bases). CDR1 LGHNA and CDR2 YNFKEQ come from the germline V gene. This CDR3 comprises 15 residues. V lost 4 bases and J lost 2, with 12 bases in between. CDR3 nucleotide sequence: TGTGCCAGCAGCCTACGGGGGGCTACTGGAAACACCATATATTTT. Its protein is CASSLRGATGNTIYF.

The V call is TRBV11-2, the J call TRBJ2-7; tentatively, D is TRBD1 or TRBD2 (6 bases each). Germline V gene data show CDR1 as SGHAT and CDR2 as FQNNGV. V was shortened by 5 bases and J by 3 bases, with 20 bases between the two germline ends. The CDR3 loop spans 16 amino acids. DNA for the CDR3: TGTGCCAGCAGCCCCATAAGGGGGGCAGGTCACTACGAGCAGTACTTC. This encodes CASSPIRGAGHYEQYF.

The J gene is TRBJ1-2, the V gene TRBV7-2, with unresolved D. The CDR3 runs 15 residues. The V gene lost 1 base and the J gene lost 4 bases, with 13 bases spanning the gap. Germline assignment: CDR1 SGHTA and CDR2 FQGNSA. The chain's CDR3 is CASSLVVEGSYGYTF. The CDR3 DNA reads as TGTGCCAGCAGCTTAGTCGTAGAGGGTAGCTATGGCTACACCTTC.